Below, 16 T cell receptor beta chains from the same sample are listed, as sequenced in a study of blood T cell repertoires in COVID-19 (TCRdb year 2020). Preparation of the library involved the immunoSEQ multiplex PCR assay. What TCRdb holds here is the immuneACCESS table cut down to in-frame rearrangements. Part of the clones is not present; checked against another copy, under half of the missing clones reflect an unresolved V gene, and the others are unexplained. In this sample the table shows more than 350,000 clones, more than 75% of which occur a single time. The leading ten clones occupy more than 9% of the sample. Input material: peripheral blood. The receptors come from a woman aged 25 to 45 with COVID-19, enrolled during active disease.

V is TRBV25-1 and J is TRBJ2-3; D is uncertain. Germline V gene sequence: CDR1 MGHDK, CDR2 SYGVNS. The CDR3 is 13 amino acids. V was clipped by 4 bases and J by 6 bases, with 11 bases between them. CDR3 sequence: CASSGGGWDTQYF. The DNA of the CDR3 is TGTGCCAGCAGTGGAGGTGGGTGGGATACGCAGTATTTT. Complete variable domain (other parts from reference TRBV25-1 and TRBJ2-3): EADIYQTPRYLVIGTGKKITLECSQTMGHDKMYWYQQDPGMELHLIHYSYGVNSTEKGDLSSESTVSRIRTEHFPLTLESARPSHTSQYLCASSGGGWDTQYFGPGTRLTVL.

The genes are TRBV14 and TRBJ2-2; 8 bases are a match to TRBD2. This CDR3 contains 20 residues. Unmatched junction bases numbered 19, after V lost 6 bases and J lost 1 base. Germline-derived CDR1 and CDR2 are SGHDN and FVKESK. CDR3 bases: TGTGCCAGCAGGCCGGGAGGGAGTCTAGCGGCCCCTAGGAACACCGGGGAGCTGTTTTTT. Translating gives CASRPGGSLAAPRNTGELFF.

The CDR3 region is CASSHTRQGHSPLHF. CDR3 DNA: TGTGCCAGCAGTCATACTCGACAAGGCCATTCACCCCTCCACTTT. V is TRBV6-5 and J is TRBJ1-6; D is undetermined. The V gene lost 5 bases and the J gene lost 8 bases, with 16 bases spanning the gap. Per germline, CDR1 MNHEY and CDR2 SVGAGI. The length of the CDR3 is 15 residues.

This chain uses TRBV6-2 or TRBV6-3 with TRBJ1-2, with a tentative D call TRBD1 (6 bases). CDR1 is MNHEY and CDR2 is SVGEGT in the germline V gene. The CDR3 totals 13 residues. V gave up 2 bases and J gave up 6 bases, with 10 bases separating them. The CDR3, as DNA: TGTGCCAGCAGTTACCGAAGGACAGATGGCTACACCTTC. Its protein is CASSYRRTDGYTF.

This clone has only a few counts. CDR3 protein: CASSFAGSYGYTF. The CDR3 nucleotides read TGTGCCAGCAGTTTCGCAGGTTCCTATGGCTACACCTTC. The rearrangement joins TRBV12-3 or TRBV12-4 to TRBJ1-2; D not certain. V dropped 3 bases and J dropped 4 bases, with 9 bases sitting between them. The CDR3 runs to 13 residues.

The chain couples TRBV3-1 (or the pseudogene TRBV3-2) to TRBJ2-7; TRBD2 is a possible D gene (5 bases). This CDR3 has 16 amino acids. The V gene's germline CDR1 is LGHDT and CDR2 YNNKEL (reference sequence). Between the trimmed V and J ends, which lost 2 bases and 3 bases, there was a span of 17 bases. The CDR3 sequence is CASSQRGVQIHYEQYF. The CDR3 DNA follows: TGTGCCAGCAGCCAACGGGGAGTCCAGATACACTACGAGCAGTACTTC.

CDR3 protein: CASRYHKITGELFF. CDR3 sequence (DNA): TGCGCCAGCAGATATCACAAGATTACCGGGGAGCTGTTTTTT. The chain combines TRBV10-1 with TRBJ2-2; D is ambiguous. The germline V and J ends were trimmed by 6 bases and 5 bases, with 13 bases remaining between them. The length of the CDR3 is 14 residues. Looked up from germline, CDR1 is WNHNN and CDR2 is SYGVQD (reference sequence).

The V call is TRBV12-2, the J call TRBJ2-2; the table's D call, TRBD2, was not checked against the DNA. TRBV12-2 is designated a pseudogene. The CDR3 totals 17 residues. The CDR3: CASRLEQAGVNTGELFF. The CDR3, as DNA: TGTGCAAGTCGCTTAGAGCAGGCGGGAGTAAACACCGGGGAGCTGTTTTTT.

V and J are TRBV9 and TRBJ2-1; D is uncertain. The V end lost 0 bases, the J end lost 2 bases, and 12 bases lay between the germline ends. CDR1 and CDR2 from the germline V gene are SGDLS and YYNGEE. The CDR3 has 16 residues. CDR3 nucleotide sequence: TGTGCCAGCAGCGTAGGAGGAATCTTGACCTACAATGAGCAGTTCTTC. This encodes CASSVGGILTYNEQFF.

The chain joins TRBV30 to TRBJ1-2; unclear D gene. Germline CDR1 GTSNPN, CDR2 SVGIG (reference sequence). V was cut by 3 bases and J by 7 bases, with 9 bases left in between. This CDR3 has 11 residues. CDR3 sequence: CAWRRAGGYTF. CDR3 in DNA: TGTGCCTGGAGGCGGGCTGGTGGCTACACCTTC.

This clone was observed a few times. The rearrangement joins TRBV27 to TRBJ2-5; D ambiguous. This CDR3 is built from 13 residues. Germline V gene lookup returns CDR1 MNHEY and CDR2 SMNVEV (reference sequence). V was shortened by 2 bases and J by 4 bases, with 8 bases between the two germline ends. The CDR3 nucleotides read TGTGCCAGCAGTTTAAACGAGCGAGAGACCCAGTACTTC. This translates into CASSLNERETQYF.

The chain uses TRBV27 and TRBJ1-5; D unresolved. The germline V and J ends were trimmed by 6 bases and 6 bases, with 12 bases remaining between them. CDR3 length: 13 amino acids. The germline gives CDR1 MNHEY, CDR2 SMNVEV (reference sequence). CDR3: CASRGTGSQPQHF. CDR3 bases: TGTGCCAGCAGGGGTACGGGGAGTCAGCCCCAGCATTTT.

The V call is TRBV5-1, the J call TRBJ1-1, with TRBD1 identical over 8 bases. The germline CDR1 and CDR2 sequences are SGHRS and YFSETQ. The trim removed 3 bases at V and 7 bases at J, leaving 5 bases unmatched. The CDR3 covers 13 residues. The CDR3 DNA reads TGCGCCAGCAGCTCTACACAGGGGGTTGAAGCTTTCTTT. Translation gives CASSSTQGVEAFF.

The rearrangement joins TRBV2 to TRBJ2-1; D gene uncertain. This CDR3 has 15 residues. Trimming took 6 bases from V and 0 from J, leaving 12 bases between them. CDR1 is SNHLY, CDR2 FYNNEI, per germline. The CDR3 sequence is CASRPLPSSYNEQFF. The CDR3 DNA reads TGTGCCAGCAGACCCCTACCGAGCTCCTACAATGAGCAGTTCTTC.

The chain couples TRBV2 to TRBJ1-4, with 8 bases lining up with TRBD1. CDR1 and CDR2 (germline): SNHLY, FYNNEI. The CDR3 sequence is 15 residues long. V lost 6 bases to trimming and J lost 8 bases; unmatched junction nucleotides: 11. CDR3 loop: CASRDTGGYGEKLFF. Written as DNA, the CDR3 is TGTGCCAGCAGGGATACAGGGGGGTACGGGGAAAAACTGTTTTTT. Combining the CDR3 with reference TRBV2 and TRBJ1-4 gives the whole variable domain EPEVTQTPSHQVTQMGQEVILRCVPISNHLYFYWYRQILGQKVEFLVSFYNNEISEKSEIFDDQFSVERPDGSNFTLKIRSTKLEDSAMYFCASRDTGGYGEKLFFGSGTQLSVL.

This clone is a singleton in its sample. The CDR3 coding sequence is TGTGCCAGTAGTACCCGGGACAGAGATAATTCACCCCTCCACTTT. Translation: CASSTRDRDNSPLHF. This rearrangement joins TRBV19 to TRBJ1-6; TRBD1 agrees at 7 bases. The CDR3 covers 15 residues. Germline V lookup: CDR1 LNHDA, CDR2 SQIVND (reference sequence). With V trimmed by 4 bases and J by 5 bases, 5 bases remained unmatched.